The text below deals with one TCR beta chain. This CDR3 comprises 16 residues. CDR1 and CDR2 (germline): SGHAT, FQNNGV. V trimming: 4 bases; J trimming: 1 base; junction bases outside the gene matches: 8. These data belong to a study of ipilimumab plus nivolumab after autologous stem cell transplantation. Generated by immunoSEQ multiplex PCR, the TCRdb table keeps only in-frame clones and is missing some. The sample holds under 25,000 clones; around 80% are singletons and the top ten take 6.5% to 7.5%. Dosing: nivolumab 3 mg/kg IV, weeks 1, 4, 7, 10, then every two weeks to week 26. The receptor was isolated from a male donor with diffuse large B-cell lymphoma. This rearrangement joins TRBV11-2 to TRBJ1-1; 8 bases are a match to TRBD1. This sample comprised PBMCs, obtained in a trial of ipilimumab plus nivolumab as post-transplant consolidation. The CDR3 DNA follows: TGTGCCAGCAGCTCTTTACGGACAGGGAGGAACACTGAAGCTTTCTTT. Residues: CASSSLRTGRNTEAFF.